This entry concerns a single T cell receptor beta chain. The table came from immunoSEQ multiplex PCR; TCRdb's copy has only in-frame clones and leaves some out. This sample has about 110,000 clones, with about 91% found just once. The CDR3 is 13 residues long. Germline V gives CDR1 SGHDT, CDR2 YYEEEE. Deletions cut 0 bases from V and 5 bases from J, with 8 bases between. The data stem from a study of PD-L1 blockade in urothelial cancer. Study information: Analysis of blood occurred 3 weeks (second dose) and 6 weeks after treatment start. Blood samples had a median of approximately 140,000 T cells, roughly 84,000 unique TCRs, and clonality roughly 0.073.

Time point meaning: peripheral blood 6 weeks after treatment start. The diagnosis in patients was locally advanced or metastatic urothelial carcinoma. The rearrangement links TRBV5-6 to TRBJ2-5; D is possibly TRBD2 (6 bases). Sequencing was performed on PBMCs, taken around atezolizumab (anti-PD-L1) treatment. This TCR derives from a man in his 60s with urothelial cancer. The CDR3 DNA is TGTGCCAGCAGCTTGGCGGGGGTGGAGACCCAGTACTTC. It encodes CASSLAGVETQYF.